These 13 T cell receptor beta chains share one sample of origin, sequenced in a study of T cell repertoires in cytomegalovirus infection. Each CDR3 protein is one row after TCRdb ran MiXCR on the reads. The repertoire holds roughly 320,000 distinct CDR3 sequences, about 9.1% seen once, with less than 3% in the top ten. The material sequenced was PBMCs. The receptors derive from a human donor in good health (CMV status not recorded). Some clones in this sample may be carry-over from other donors' samples.

This clonotype was counted ten times or more. V is TRBV19 and J is TRBJ2-1; possible D gene TRBD2, 5 bases. Germline V gene data show CDR1 as LNHDA and CDR2 as SQIVND (reference sequence). The V end lost 2 bases, the J end lost 6 bases, and 14 bases lay between the germline ends. The CDR3 totals 15 residues. CDR3 sequence: CASSIREGWANEQFF. For the CDR3, the DNA is TGTGCCAGTAGTATACGAGAGGGCTGGGCCAATGAGCAGTTCTTC.

This clonotype was counted many times. V and J are TRBV7-2 and TRBJ2-5, with D maybe TRBD1 (6 bases). The CDR3 has 17 residues. Germline values: CDR1 SGHTA, CDR2 FQGNSA. Trimming stripped 2 bases from V and 4 bases from J, with 20 bases between. The CDR3 sequence is CASSLYGYRELGETQYF. The CDR3 DNA reads as TGTGCCAGCAGCTTATACGGCTACAGGGAACTGGGAGAGACCCAGTACTTC.

This clonotype has a count of ten or more. The rearrangement joins TRBV14 to TRBJ1-6; D not certain. The V end was cut by 4 bases, the J end by 6 bases, with 13 bases between. CDR1 is SGHDN and CDR2 is FVKESK in the germline V gene. The CDR3 is made up of 15 amino acids. The CDR3 loop is CASSPLDGVNSPLHF. The CDR3 DNA sequence: TGTGCCAGCAGCCCCCTGGACGGGGTTAATTCACCCCTCCACTTT.

V usage is TRBV29-1 and J usage is TRBJ1-1; 10 nucleotides agree with TRBD1. With V trimmed by 1 base and J by 11 bases, 13 bases remained unmatched. The CDR3 contains 15 residues. The germline CDR1 and CDR2 sequences are SQVTM and ANQGSEA. In DNA form, the CDR3 reads TGCAGCGTTGAAGTGAGCACGACAGGGGGCTCCCGTGCTTTCTTT. It is translated as CSVEVSTTGGSRAFF. Based on the CDR3 plus reference TRBV29-1 and TRBJ1-1, the full variable domain is SAVISQKPSRDICQRGTSLTIQCQVDSQVTMMFWYRQQPGQSLTLIATANQGSEATYESGFVIDKFPISRPNLTFSTLTVSNMSPEDSSIYLCSVEVSTTGGSRAFFGQGTRLTVV.

This clonotype has at least ten counts. The chain recombines TRBV28 with TRBJ2-7; 7 positions agree with TRBD1. This CDR3 contains 14 residues. Germline CDR1 and CDR2: MDHEN and SYDVKM. V was clipped by 3 bases and J by 2 bases; unmatched bases: 4. The CDR3 nucleotides are TGTGCCAGCAGTTTTAACCAGGGGGCCTACGAGCAGTACGTC. This gives the protein CASSFNQGAYEQYV.

Many counts were recorded for this clonotype. V gene TRBV6-2 or TRBV6-3 combines with J gene TRBJ1-5; D gene uncertain. The germline V gene encodes CDR1 MNHEY and CDR2 SVGEGT. Trimming took off 0 bases at V and 4 bases at J, with 16 bases between the two ends. The CDR3 runs to 17 residues. As DNA, the CDR3 is TGTGCCAGCAGTTACTCGATAGTCGGCCGGATTAATCAGCCCCAGCATTTT. Protein sequence: CASSYSIVGRINQPQHF.

The chain couples TRBV5-5 to TRBJ2-5; D may be TRBD1 or TRBD2 (6 bases each). Looked up from germline, CDR1 is SGHKS and CDR2 is YYEKEE (reference sequence). The CDR3 totals 17 residues. Trimming shortened V by 0 bases and J by 1 base, and 16 bases separated the two germline ends. CDR3 DNA sequence: TGTGCCAGCAGCTTGGGGGGGGCCGCGGGCTTCCAAGAGACCCAGTACTTC. The encoded protein is CASSLGGAAGFQETQYF.

This clonotype has ten or more counts. The rearrangement links TRBV28 to TRBJ1-5, with 7 bases aligning to TRBD1. Trimming took 5 bases from V and 2 from J; bases not matched to a gene: 6. CDR3 length: 15 residues. Germline V gene sequence: CDR1 MDHEN, CDR2 SYDVKM. In nucleotides, the CDR3 is TGTGCCAGCAGTCCTGACAGGGTAGGCAATCAGCCCCAGCATTTT. Translating gives CASSPDRVGNQPQHF.

This clonotype has ten or more counts. The J gene is TRBJ1-1, the V gene TRBV29-1; D unresolved. Germline CDR1 is SQVTM and CDR2 is ANQGSEA. V was cut by 4 bases and J by 2 bases, with 8 bases left in between. This CDR3 has 12 amino acids. CDR3 loop: CSVAYKNTEAFF. The CDR3 nucleotides are TGCAGCGTTGCTTACAAAAACACTGAAGCTTTCTTT.

CDR3 sequence reads: CSARDYQIWLETQYF. DNA for the CDR3: TGCAGTGCTAGAGATTACCAGATTTGGCTAGAGACCCAGTACTTC. J is TRBJ2-5 and V is TRBV20-1, with D uncertain. This CDR3 is 15 amino acids long. Trimming took off 0 bases at V and 4 bases at J, with 15 bases between the two ends. Germline V gene sequence: CDR1 DFQATT, CDR2 SNEGSKA (reference sequence).

This clonotype was detected ten times or more. The chain has TRBV12-3 or TRBV12-4 and TRBJ1-2, with D maybe TRBD1 (5 bases). Trimming shortened V by 4 bases and J by 5 bases, and 8 bases separated the two germline ends. This CDR3 has 12 residues. The chain's CDR3 is CASSSGTYGYTF. The CDR3 region has the DNA TGTGCCAGCAGTTCAGGGACTTATGGCTACACCTTC.

This clonotype was detected ten times or more. The V and J genes are TRBV28 and TRBJ1-2; no firm D call. Looked up from germline, CDR1 is MDHEN and CDR2 is SYDVKM. This CDR3 contains 11 residues. V shed 6 bases and J shed 5 bases, with 7 bases lying between them. CDR3 in amino acids: CASSSQYGYTF. CDR3 sequence (DNA): TGTGCCAGCAGCTCCCAATATGGCTACACCTTC.

This chain joins TRBV10-3 and TRBJ1-6, with D unclear. The CDR3 runs 17 residues. V was trimmed by 0 bases and J by 2 bases, leaving 11 bases between them. Germline CDR1 ENHRY, CDR2 SYGVKD. The chain's CDR3 is CAISESNRATYNSPLHF. As DNA, the CDR3 is TGTGCCATCAGTGAGTCGAATAGGGCGACCTATAATTCACCCCTCCACTTT.